This T cell receptor beta chain was profiled in a study of somatic mutations in cytotoxic T cells in rheumatoid arthritis. The wider study: Patient blood (roughly 28 ml EDTA) was collected right after diagnosis, preceding any treatment.

V was clipped by 8 bases and J by 3 bases, with 8 bases between them. There are 11 residues in the CDR3. The germline V gene encodes CDR1 MNHNY and CDR2 SVGAGI (reference sequence). To note about this clone: The antigen is undetermined.

Overall study results and limits: Rheumatoid arthritis patients showed slight TRBV07 underrepresentation, unadjusted for multiple comparisons.

Repertoires were generated with immunoSEQ multiplex PCR, while TCRdb's copy carries only in-frame clones and drops some. Of about 11,000 clones in the sample, roughly four fifths were seen once. The chain couples TRBV6-6 to TRBJ2-7; TRBD1 might be the D (5 bases). The TCR was taken from a woman aged 60-70 years with rheumatoid arthritis. Sequences were obtained from CD8+ T cells sorted from blood. In DNA, the CDR3 is TGTGCCAGCTCTGACAGCTACGAGCAGTACTTC. Protein: CASSDSYEQYF.